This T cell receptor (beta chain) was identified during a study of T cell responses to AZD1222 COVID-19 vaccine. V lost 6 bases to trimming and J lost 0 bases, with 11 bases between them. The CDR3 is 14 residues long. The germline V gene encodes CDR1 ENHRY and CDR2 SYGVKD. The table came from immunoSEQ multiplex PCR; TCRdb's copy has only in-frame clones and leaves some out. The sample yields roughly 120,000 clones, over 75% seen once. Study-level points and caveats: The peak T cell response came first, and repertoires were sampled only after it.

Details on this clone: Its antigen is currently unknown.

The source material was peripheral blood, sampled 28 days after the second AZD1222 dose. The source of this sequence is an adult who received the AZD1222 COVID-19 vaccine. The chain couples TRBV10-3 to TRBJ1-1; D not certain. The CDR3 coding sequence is TGTGCCATCAGGGTCGAACGGATGAACACTGAAGCTTTCTTT. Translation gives CAIRVERMNTEAFF.